This T cell receptor (beta chain) was documented in a study of T cell repertoires in cytomegalovirus infection. Across the whole study: Based on public TCR beta signatures, there were indications of CMV infection and of a matching HLA type.

V was pared by 3 bases and J by 5 bases, with 16 bases between. Germline V gene sequence: CDR1 MNHNS, CDR2 SASEGT. The CDR3 spans 15 residues. TCRdb reprocessed the reads with MiXCR, giving one entry per CDR3 protein. The data show 110,000 to 150,000 distinct CDR3 sequences, 32% seen once. The sample holds many counts of this clonotype. As yet, its antigen is unknown. This chain connects TRBV6-1 to TRBJ2-5, with TRBD2 as a possible D gene (5 bases). This TCR was sampled from a human donor in good health (CMV status not recorded). Some clones in this sample may be carry-over from other donors' samples. The input for sequencing was CD8+ T cells from cultured PBMCs, taken from culture after CMV antigen stimulation. The CDR3 nucleotides read TGTGCCAGCAGTGACGGAGTCGGGGTCCCTGAGACCCAGTACTTC. Residues: CASSDGVGVPETQYF.